In this sample, the clone carrying this T cell receptor (beta chain) turned up a few times. Its specificity is not known. The entry originates in a study of blood T cells in healthy people across ages. Primers used in a second PCR of roughly 6 to 11 cycles were a sample-barcoded 5' primer and a J-beta primer mix. Each CDR3 protein gets one entry after TCRdb re-called the 5' RACE reads with MiXCR. The sample shows 600,000 to 1,000,000 distinct CDR3 sequences, roughly 64% of them seen only once. Study conclusions and caveats: TCR beta diversity, measured per million T cells, fell in a roughly linear way with age.

The length of the CDR3 is 11 residues. The germline CDR1 and CDR2 sequences are SQVTM and ANQGSEA. Trimming removed 4 bases at V and 8 bases at J, with 11 bases between. Healthy Russian Caucasian donors spanned ages roughly 6 to 90 years. Approximately 10 milliliters of peripheral blood were drawn from each donor into EDTA-treated tubes. The total RNA that was extracted per sample amounted to at least 5 micrograms. V is TRBV29-1 and J is TRBJ1-2; possible D gene TRBD1, 6 bases. Material: blood. The receptor was isolated from a man aged 25 to 45 in good health. CDR3 region: CSVVSQGGYTF. The CDR3, as DNA: TGCAGCGTTGTGTCACAGGGCGGCTACACCTTC.